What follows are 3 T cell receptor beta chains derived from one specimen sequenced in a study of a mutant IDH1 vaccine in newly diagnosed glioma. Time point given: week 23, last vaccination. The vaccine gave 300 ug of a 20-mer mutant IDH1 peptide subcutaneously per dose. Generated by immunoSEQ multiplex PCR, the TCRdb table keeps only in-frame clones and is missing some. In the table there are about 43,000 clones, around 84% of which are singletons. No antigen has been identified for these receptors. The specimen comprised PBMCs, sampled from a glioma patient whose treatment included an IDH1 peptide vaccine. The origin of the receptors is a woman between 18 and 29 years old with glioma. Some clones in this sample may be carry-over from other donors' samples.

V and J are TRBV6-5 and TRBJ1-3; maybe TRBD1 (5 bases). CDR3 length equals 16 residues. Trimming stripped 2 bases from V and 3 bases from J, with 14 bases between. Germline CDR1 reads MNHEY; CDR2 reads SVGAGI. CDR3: CASSYNWGELGNTIYF. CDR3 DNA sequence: TGTGCCAGCAGTTACAACTGGGGGGAACTTGGAAACACCATATATTTT.

The chain's CDR3 is CASSLALTTGELFF. As DNA, the CDR3 is TGTGCCAGCAGCTTAGCGCTAACCACCGGGGAGCTGTTTTTT. The rearrangement joins TRBV7-2 to TRBJ2-2; D unclear. V dropped 0 bases and J dropped 4 bases, with 6 bases sitting between them. This CDR3 is built from 14 residues. Germline CDR1 is SGHTA and CDR2 is FQGNSA.

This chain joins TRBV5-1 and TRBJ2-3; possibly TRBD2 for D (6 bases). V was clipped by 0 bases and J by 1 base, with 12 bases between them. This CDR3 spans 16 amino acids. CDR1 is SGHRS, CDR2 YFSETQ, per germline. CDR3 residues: CASSLGRTGGTDTQYF. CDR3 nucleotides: TGCGCCAGCAGCTTGGGTCGGACGGGGGGCACAGATACGCAGTATTTT.